This TCR beta chain originates from a study of identical twins. Study-level results: Zero-insertion analyses were open to partial confounding by invariant MAIT and iNKT cells. Models underestimated TCR alpha sharing (out-of-frame) in monozygotic twins. Surplus twin overlap in beta out-of-frame sequences was less pronounced.

As for this clonotype: What it binds is unknown.

The CDR3 extends over 15 amino acids. Germline values: CDR1 DFQATT, CDR2 SNEGSKA (reference sequence). Trimming pared 1 base from V and 6 bases from J, leaving 15 bases between. cDNA molecules carried unique molecular identifiers, and template switching added a universal primer site. TCRdb independently ran MiXCR on the 5' RACE reads; one entry per CDR3 protein. The sample shows around 1.7 million distinct CDR3 sequences, 25% to 35% of them seen only once. This clonotype was sampled from a newborn girl in good health. V and J are TRBV20-1 and TRBJ2-2, with D unresolved. Specimen: cord blood. CDR3 sequence reads: CSARGPQLLSGELFF. For the CDR3, the DNA is TGCAGTGCTAGAGGCCCCCAACTCCTTTCCGGGGAGCTGTTTTTT.